Described below is a single T cell receptor (beta chain) sequence and its context. The antigen is undetermined. The sample belongs to a study of breast tumors, draining lymph nodes, adjacent tissues. CDR1 is SEHNR, CDR2 FQNEAQ, per germline (reference sequence). This CDR3 is built from 13 residues. Trimming removed 0 bases from V and 14 bases from J, with 15 bases in between. TCRdb used MiXCR to reprocess the multiplex PCR reads, holding one entry per CDR3 protein. This table has fewer than 250,000 distinct CDR3 sequences, about 34% appearing once. Study-level findings and limits: Data only fit, rather than demonstrated, lymph node origin of most tumor T cells.

Axillary draining lymph nodes of breast cancer patients supplied the node samples. The sequenced material came from axillary lymph node tissue. This clonotype was obtained from a female donor with breast cancer. Some clones in this sample may be carry-over from other donors' samples. The chain joins TRBV7-9 to TRBJ2-3; possible D gene TRBD2, 5 bases. The CDR3 spells CASSLATTGFAYF. The DNA of the CDR3 is TGTGCCAGCAGCTTAGCGACAACGGGATTTGCGTATTTT.